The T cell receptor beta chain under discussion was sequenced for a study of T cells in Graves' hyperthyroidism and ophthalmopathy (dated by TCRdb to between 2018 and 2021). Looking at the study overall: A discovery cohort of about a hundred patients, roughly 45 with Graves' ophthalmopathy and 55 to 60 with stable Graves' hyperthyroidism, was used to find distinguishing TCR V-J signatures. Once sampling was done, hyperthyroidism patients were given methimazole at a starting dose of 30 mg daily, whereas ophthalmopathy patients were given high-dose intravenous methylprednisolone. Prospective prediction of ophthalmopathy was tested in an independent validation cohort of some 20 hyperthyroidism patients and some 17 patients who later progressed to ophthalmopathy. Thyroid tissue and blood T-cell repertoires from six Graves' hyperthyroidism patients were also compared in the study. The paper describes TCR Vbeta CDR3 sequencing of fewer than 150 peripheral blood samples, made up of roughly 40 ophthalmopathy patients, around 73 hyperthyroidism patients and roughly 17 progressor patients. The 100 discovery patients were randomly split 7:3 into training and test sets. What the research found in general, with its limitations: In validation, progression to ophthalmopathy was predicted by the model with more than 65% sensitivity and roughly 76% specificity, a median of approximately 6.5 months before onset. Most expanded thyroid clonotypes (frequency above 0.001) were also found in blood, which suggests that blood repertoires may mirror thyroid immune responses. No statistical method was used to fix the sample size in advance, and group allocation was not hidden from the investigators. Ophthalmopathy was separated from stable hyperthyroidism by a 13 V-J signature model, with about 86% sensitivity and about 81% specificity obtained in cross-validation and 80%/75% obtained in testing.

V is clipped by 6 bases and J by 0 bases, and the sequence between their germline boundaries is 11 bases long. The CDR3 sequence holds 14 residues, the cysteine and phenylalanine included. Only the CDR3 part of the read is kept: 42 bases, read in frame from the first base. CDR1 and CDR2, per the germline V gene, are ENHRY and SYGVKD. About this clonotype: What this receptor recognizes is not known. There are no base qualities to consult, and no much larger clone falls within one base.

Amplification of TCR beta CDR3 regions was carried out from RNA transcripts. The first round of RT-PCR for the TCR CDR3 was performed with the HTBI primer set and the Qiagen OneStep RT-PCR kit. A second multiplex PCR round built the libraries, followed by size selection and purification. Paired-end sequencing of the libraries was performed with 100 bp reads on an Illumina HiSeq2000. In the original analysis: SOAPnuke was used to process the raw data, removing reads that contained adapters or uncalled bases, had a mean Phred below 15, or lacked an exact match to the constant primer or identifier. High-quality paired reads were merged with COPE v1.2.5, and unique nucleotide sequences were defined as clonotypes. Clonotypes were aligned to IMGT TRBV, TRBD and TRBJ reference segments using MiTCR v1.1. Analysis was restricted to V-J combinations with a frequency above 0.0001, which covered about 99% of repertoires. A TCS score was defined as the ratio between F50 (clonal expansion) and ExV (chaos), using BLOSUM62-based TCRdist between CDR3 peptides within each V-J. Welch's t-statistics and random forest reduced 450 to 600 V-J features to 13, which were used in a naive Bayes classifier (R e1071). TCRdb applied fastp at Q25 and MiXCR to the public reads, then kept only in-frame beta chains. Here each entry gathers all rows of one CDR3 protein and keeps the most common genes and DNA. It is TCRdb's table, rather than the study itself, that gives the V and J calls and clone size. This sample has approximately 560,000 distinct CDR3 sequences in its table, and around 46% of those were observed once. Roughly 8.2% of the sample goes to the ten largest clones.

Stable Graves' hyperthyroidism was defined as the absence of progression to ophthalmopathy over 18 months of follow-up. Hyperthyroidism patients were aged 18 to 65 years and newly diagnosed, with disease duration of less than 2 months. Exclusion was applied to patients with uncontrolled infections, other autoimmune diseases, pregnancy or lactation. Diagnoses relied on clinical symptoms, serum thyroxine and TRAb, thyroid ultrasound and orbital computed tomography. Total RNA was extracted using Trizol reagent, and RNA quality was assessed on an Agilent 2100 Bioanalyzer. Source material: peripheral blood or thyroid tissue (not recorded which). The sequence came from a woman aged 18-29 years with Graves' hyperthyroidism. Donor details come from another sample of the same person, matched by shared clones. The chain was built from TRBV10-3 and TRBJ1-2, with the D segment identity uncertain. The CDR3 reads CAISHGPTNYGYTF. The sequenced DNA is TGTGCCATCAGCCATGGACCGACTAACTATGGCTACACCTTC.